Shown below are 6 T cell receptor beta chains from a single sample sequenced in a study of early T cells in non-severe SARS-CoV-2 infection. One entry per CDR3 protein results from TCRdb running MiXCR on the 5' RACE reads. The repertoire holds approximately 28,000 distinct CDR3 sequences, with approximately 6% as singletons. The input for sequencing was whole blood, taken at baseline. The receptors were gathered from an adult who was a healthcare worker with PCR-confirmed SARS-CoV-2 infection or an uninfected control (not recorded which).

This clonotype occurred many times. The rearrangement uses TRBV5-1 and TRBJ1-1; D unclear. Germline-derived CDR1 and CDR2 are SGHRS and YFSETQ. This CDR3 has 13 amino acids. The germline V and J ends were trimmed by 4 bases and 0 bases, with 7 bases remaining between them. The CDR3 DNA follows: TGCGCCAGCAGCCCACCCATGAACACTGAAGCTTTCTTT. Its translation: CASSPPMNTEAFF.

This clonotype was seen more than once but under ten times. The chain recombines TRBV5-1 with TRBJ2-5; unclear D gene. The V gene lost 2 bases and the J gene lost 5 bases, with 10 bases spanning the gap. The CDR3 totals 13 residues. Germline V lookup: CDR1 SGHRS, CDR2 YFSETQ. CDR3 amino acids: CASSLVSRETQYF. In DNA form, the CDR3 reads TGCGCCAGCAGCTTAGTTAGCAGGGAGACCCAGTACTTC.

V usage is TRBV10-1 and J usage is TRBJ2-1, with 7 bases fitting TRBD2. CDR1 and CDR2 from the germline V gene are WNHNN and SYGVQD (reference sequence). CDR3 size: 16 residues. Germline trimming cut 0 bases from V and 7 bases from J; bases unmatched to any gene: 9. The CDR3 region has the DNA TGCGCCAGCAGTGAGTCTAAAACGGGAGGTAGGAATGAGCAGTTCTTC. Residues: CASSESKTGGRNEQFF.

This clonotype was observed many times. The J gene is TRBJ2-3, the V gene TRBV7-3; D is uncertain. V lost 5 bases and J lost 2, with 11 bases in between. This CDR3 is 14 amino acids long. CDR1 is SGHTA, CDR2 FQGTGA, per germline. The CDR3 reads CASSPPGHTDTQYF. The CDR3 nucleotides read TGTGCCAGCAGCCCACCGGGCCACACAGATACGCAGTATTTT.

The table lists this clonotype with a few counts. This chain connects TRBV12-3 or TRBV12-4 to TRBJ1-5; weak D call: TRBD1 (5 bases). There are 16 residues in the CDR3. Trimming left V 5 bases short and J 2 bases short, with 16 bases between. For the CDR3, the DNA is TGTGCCAGCAGTCCCGGAGTGAGGGGACGCAATCAGCCCCAGCATTTT. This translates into CASSPGVRGRNQPQHF.

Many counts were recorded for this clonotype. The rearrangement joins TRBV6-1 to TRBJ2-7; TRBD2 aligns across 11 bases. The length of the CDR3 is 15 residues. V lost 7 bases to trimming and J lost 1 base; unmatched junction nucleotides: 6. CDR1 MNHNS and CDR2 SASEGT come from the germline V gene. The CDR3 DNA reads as TGTGCCAGCATCACAACTAGCGGGAGTTCCTACGAGCAGTACTTC. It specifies CASITTSGSSYEQYF.